Shown below are 20 T cell receptor beta chains from a single sample sequenced in a study of control samples from healthy donors and cancer patients. Method: immunoSEQ multiplex PCR; TCRdb's copy keeps in-frame clones and lacks some. Of roughly 55,000 clones in the sample, around 90% are singletons; the top ten hold around 1.7%. Sequenced input: PBMCs. The receptors were sampled from a man aged 35-49 years with colorectal cancer.

The rearrangement uses TRBV2 and TRBJ1-1; tentatively, D is TRBD1 (5 bases). Germline values: CDR1 SNHLY, CDR2 FYNNEI. The CDR3 contains 15 residues. Trimming removed 6 bases at V and 1 base at J, with 15 bases between. CDR3 nucleotide sequence: TGTGCCAGCAGCCGCCACGGGGCCGGGAACACTGAAGCTTTCTTT. This encodes CASSRHGAGNTEAFF.

This CDR3 is CASSEQGNTEAFF. For the CDR3, the DNA is TGCGCCAGCAGTGAACAGGGCAACACTGAAGCTTTCTTT. The V gene is TRBV10-2, the J gene TRBJ1-1; possible D gene TRBD1, 6 bases. Trimming pared 3 bases from V and 2 bases from J, leaving 7 bases between. Germline lookup yields CDR1 WSHSY and CDR2 SAAADI. The length of the CDR3 is 13 residues.

V gene TRBV29-1 combines with J gene TRBJ2-6; D gene ambiguous. Germline V gives CDR1 SQVTM, CDR2 ANQGSEA. The V end was cut by 7 bases, the J end by 0 bases, with 7 bases between. The CDR3 totals 13 residues. The CDR3 sequence: CSAEGSGANVLTF. The CDR3 DNA sequence: TGCAGCGCCGAAGGCTCTGGGGCCAACGTCCTGACTTTC.

The gene calls are TRBV7-9 and TRBJ1-2, with a possible D match to TRBD1 (6 bases). Germline CDR1 SEHNR, CDR2 FQNEAQ (reference sequence). The ends were cut back, 5 bases at V and 8 bases at J, with 18 bases in the middle. The CDR3 is 14 residues long. Here the CDR3 reads CASSRSQGNGGYTF. The CDR3 nucleotides read TGTGCCAGCAGCCGCTCTCAGGGGAATGGAGGCTACACCTTC.

The chain couples TRBV27 to TRBJ2-7; D tentatively fits TRBD1 or TRBD2 (5 bases each). CDR3 size: 14 residues. The V end was cut by 6 bases, the J end by 4 bases, with 16 bases between. Germline assignment: CDR1 MNHEY and CDR2 SMNVEV (reference sequence). In nucleotides, the CDR3 is TGTGCCAGCAGCCGGCGACGGGACCTTTACGAGCAGTACTTC. Its translation is CASSRRRDLYEQYF.

The rearrangement links TRBV5-1 to TRBJ1-1; a weak D match, TRBD1 (6 bases). Germline values: CDR1 SGHRS, CDR2 YFSETQ. This CDR3 has 13 residues. The ends were cut back, 5 bases at V and 5 bases at J, with 13 bases in the middle. The CDR3 DNA reads TGCGCCAGCAGAGTTGAAAGGGGGACTGAAGCTTTCTTT. Its protein product is CASRVERGTEAFF.

The chain links TRBV19 to TRBJ1-5, with a possible D match to TRBD1 (5 bases). Germline V gives CDR1 LNHDA, CDR2 SQIVND (reference sequence). CDR3 size: 13 residues. V gave up 7 bases and J gave up 7 bases, with 14 bases separating them. CDR3 bases: TGTGCCAGTAAAATAGGTCCAGGGCAGCCCCAGCATTTT. It is translated as CASKIGPGQPQHF.

This clone was seen only a few times. The V gene is TRBV21-1, the J gene TRBJ1-2. TRBV21-1 is a pseudogene. The CDR3 loop spans 13 amino acids. In DNA form, the CDR3 reads TGTGCCAGCCTGGGGTGGAAAGGAGATGGCTACACCTTC. It codes for CASLGWKGDGYTF.

The J gene is TRBJ1-3, the V gene TRBV3-1 (or the pseudogene TRBV3-2); TRBD1 might be the D (6 bases). The CDR3 length is 16 residues. CDR1 and CDR2 from the germline V gene are LGHDT and YNNKEL (reference sequence). The germline V and J ends were trimmed by 4 bases and 4 bases, with 17 bases remaining between them. The CDR3 DNA reads TGTGCCAGCAGCCCCCTGAGAACAGGGCCGGGAAACACCATATATTTT. Its protein product is CASSPLRTGPGNTIYF.

The rearrangement links TRBV19 to TRBJ1-1; no reliable D call. The CDR3 sequence is 13 residues long. The V gene lost 2 bases and the J gene lost 6 bases, with 10 bases spanning the gap. Looked up from germline, CDR1 is LNHDA and CDR2 is SQIVND (reference sequence). The CDR3 loop is CASSIRRVAEAFF. In DNA, the CDR3 is TGTGCCAGTAGTATAAGGAGGGTGGCTGAAGCTTTCTTT.

The chain is built from TRBV29-1 and TRBJ2-7; a possible D gene is TRBD1 (6 bases). The CDR3 loop spans 12 amino acids. Per germline, CDR1 SQVTM and CDR2 ANQGSEA. Trimming left V 4 bases short and J 0 bases short, with 7 bases between. CDR3 coding DNA: TGCAGCGTTGCACAGGGCTCCTACGAGCAGTACTTC. Translation gives CSVAQGSYEQYF.

The chain couples TRBV7-2 to TRBJ2-4, with D possibly being TRBD2 (6 bases). Trimming shortened V by 5 bases and J by 1 base, and 9 bases separated the two germline ends. CDR1 SGHTA and CDR2 FQGNSA come from the germline V gene. CDR3 size: 14 residues. For the CDR3, the DNA is TGTGCCAGCAGCGCGGGGTTTGCCAAAAACATTCAGTACTTC. Protein: CASSAGFAKNIQYF.

The chain couples TRBV11-2 to TRBJ2-1, with TRBD2 matching 7 bases. The CDR3 totals 11 residues. The V gene end was trimmed by 9 bases and the J gene end by 9 bases; junction bases not matched to a gene: 5. CDR1 and CDR2 from the germline V gene are SGHAT and FQNNGV. CDR3 residues: CASTPGGEQFF. The CDR3, as DNA: TGTGCCAGTACCCCGGGGGGTGAGCAGTTCTTC.

The rearrangement links TRBV27 to TRBJ1-3; no clear D gene. Germline V gene data show CDR1 as MNHEY and CDR2 as SMNVEV (reference sequence). The CDR3 sequence is 15 residues long. V shed 1 base and J shed 3 bases, with 10 bases lying between them. CDR3 amino acids: CASSLYGDGGNTIYF. CDR3 DNA sequence: TGTGCCAGCAGTTTATATGGTGATGGTGGAAACACCATATATTTT.

This chain links TRBV6-2 or TRBV6-3 with TRBJ2-7; D possibly matches TRBD1 or TRBD2 (5 bases each). The CDR3 length is 18 residues. In germline, CDR1 is MNHEY, CDR2 SVGEGT. With 4 bases removed from V and 1 base from J, the gap between germline ends came to 23 bases. The CDR3 loop is CASSSVLRPGPSSYEQYF. CDR3 DNA sequence: TGTGCCAGCAGTTCGGTGTTACGGCCGGGGCCCTCATCCTACGAGCAGTACTTC.

This clone was seen only a few times. The chain has TRBV19 and TRBJ2-1; 12 positions match TRBD2. The CDR3 contains 14 residues. Germline trimming cut 6 bases from V and 15 bases from J; bases unmatched to any gene: 12. Germline V gives CDR1 LNHDA, CDR2 SQIVND (reference sequence). The CDR3 is CASSASLAGGRRFF. For the CDR3, the DNA is TGTGCCAGTAGCGCCTCACTAGCGGGGGGCCGGCGGTTCTTC.

V is TRBV19 and J is TRBJ2-1; TRBD2 matches 16 bases. CDR3 size: 16 residues. CDR1 is LNHDA and CDR2 is SQIVND in the germline V gene (reference sequence). The ends lost 5 bases at V and 7 bases at J; junction bases unmatched: 5. The CDR3 bases are TGTGCCAGTAGTGGCGCGGGACTAGCGGGGGGGAATGAGCAGTTCTTC. It yields the protein CASSGAGLAGGNEQFF. Using reference TRBV19 and TRBJ2-1 for the parts outside the CDR3, the full variable domain is DGGITQSPKYLFRKEGQNVTLSCEQNLNHDAMYWYRQDPGQGLRLIYYSQIVNDFQKGDIAEGYSVSREKKESFPLTVTSAQKNPTAFYLCASSGAGLAGGNEQFFGPGTRLTVL.

The chain recombines TRBV3-1 (or the pseudogene TRBV3-2) with TRBJ1-3; D is perhaps TRBD1 (5 bases). Trimming pared 1 base from V and 7 bases from J, leaving 14 bases between. Per the germline V gene, CDR1 is LGHDT and CDR2 is YNNKEL (reference sequence). The CDR3 is made up of 15 amino acids. The CDR3 spells CASSQVGAHGNTIYF. The DNA of the CDR3 is TGTGCCAGCAGCCAAGTCGGGGCCCATGGCAACACCATATATTTT.

The chain couples TRBV19 to TRBJ2-1, with 7 bases fitting TRBD1. The CDR3 length is 14 residues. The trim removed 4 bases at V and 15 bases at J, leaving 15 bases unmatched. Germline V lookup: CDR1 LNHDA, CDR2 SQIVND (reference sequence). CDR3 region: CASSTSGQKKSLFF. CDR3 nucleotide sequence: TGTGCCAGTAGTACATCGGGACAGAAAAAATCTCTGTTCTTC.

CDR3 in amino acids: CASSVDPIVGFYEQYF. The CDR3 DNA follows: TGTGCCAGCAGCGTAGACCCCATCGTCGGGTTCTACGAGCAGTACTTC. This chain uses TRBV9 with TRBJ2-7; D not resolved. Germline values: CDR1 SGDLS, CDR2 YYNGEE. V lost 0 bases and J 3 bases, leaving 16 bases between the germline ends. There are 16 residues in the CDR3.